This T cell receptor (beta chain) is from a study of cytomegalovirus exposure and HLA in healthy donors. Study-level findings and limits: Later analysis suggested most CMV-associated TCR beta chains were HLA-restricted. For TCR beta chains, V- and J-gene trimming was later linked to a missense DCLRE1C variant. It was reported in a later analysis that an Asian-associated ancestry cluster showed fewer N-insertions than the roughly 670-donor mean. Other equally common chains were less clonally expanded than HLA-associated TCR beta chains, a later analysis showed.

On this clone itself: No antigen is known for it.

V was clipped by 3 bases and J by 3 bases; unmatched bases: 1. The CDR3 is 13 residues long. Germline V gives CDR1 SGDLS, CDR2 YYNGEE. PCR amplification relied on 60 Vbeta primers (plus 13 Jbeta primers). Assay: immunoSEQ multiplex PCR; the TCRdb copy retains only in-frame clones and omits some. This table holds 24,000 or so clones, just under 80% found once. This sequence joins TRBV9 and TRBJ2-3, with 7 bases aligning to TRBD2. The TCR comes from a male donor in good health and CMV-seronegative. Sequenced sample: PBMCs. The CDR3 loop reads CASSGTSTDTQYF. In DNA, the CDR3 is TGTGCCAGCAGCGGGACTAGTACAGATACGCAGTATTTT.